Below, one T cell receptor (beta chain) is given with its context. Its specificity is unknown. This entry belongs to a study of T cell responses to AZD1222 COVID-19 vaccine. Study-wide findings and caveats: Among AZD1222 vaccinees, only 5 to 7 were seropositive at baseline.

Germline CDR1 reads MNHEY; CDR2 reads SVGAGI. V lost 5 bases, J lost 9 bases, and 5 bases stayed unmatched. The length of the CDR3 is 14 residues. Only in-frame clones appear in the TCRdb table, and some are missing; sequencing was by immunoSEQ multiplex PCR. The sample lists some 130,000 clones; roughly 90% were seen once. The TCR was taken from an adult in good health. The sample was peripheral blood, taken on day 0 of AZD1222 vaccination. The chain couples TRBV6-5 to TRBJ2-1; 12 nucleotides line up with TRBD2. CDR3 region: CASSKTSGGSEQFF. CDR3 nucleotide sequence: TGTGCCAGCAGTAAGACTAGCGGGGGATCTGAGCAGTTCTTC.